This TCR beta chain emerged from a study of cytomegalovirus exposure and HLA in healthy donors. Study findings and constraints: The listing of 160 or so TCR beta chains classed them as cytomegalovirus-associated.

For this clone: Its cognate antigen is unknown.

In the PCR, 60 Vbeta and 13 Jbeta primers were used. Profiling relied on immunoSEQ multiplex PCR, and the TCRdb table lists in-frame clones only, not all of them. This table has around 100,000 clones, 82% appearing once. Sequenced sample: PBMCs. The clonotype originates from a young woman in good health and CMV-seronegative.

CDR3 loop: CSVGQLEAFF. DNA for the CDR3: TGCAGCGTGGGACAGCTTGAAGCTTTCTTT. The chain joins TRBV29-1 to TRBJ1-1; 7 bases map to TRBD1. Looked up from germline, CDR1 is SQVTM and CDR2 is ANQGSEA. This CDR3 is 10 amino acids long. After removal of 6 bases from V and 7 bases from J, the junction contained 2 bases not matched to a gene.